The present T cell receptor beta chain was sequenced within a study of cytomegalovirus exposure and HLA in healthy donors. The V gene's germline CDR1 is MNHNS and CDR2 SASEGT. The CDR3 runs to 17 residues. V dropped 3 bases and J dropped 4; count of bases not matched to a gene: 9. PCR used 60 Vbeta primers and 13 Jbeta primers. This table comes from immunoSEQ multiplex PCR, and its TCRdb copy is limited to in-frame clones, with some not included. The sample has approximately 210,000 clones; roughly 77% are singletons. The TCR was taken from a male donor in good health and CMV-seropositive. V and J are TRBV6-1 and TRBJ1-5, with TRBD1 matching 10 bases. The material sequenced was PBMCs. In DNA form, the CDR3 reads TGTGCCAGCAGTGACCGTACCTCGGGACAGGGGAATCAGCCCCAGCATTTT. Amino acid sequence: CASSDRTSGQGNQPQHF.